The entry below describes one T cell receptor beta chain. The antigen is not known. The CDR3 runs to 13 residues. The V end was cut by 5 bases, the J end by 6 bases, with 10 bases between. CDR1 is SEHNR, CDR2 FQNEAQ, per germline (reference sequence). These data belong to a study of CD8+CD57+ T cells in acquired aplastic anemia. Genomic DNA, the template, was used for profiling of the TCR beta VDJ and CDR3. TCRdb called the reads again in MiXCR, with one record for every CDR3 protein. This repertoire shows 200,000 or so distinct CDR3 sequences, over 60% found once; its top ten account for 46%. Study conclusions and caveats: There were over 25 CD8+ CDR3 sequences that occurred in both patients and controls. Levels of CD8+ Simpson's diversity were not significantly distinct in patients versus controls.

The receptor's source is a human donor with severe aplastic anemia or a healthy control (not recorded which). The rearrangement links TRBV7-9 to TRBJ2-2, with unresolved D. The source material was sorted CD4+, CD8+, or CD8+CD57+ T cells (not recorded which) from PBMCs. The CDR3 DNA is TGTGCCAGCAGCCCAATGCGGCCCGGGGAGCTGTTTTTT. Translating it yields CASSPMRPGELFF.